This T cell receptor beta chain is drawn from a study of OX40 agonist ivuxolimab in advanced cancers. Study context: Given to patients was ivuxolimab, an agonistic anti-OX40 (CD134) antibody.

The repertoire was sequenced with immunoSEQ multiplex PCR; TCRdb's copy has only in-frame clones and lacks some. This sample has some 61,000 clones, with about nine tenths found just once. This TCR was recovered from an adult with an advanced solid tumor such as melanoma, head and neck, liver or kidney cancer. The input for sequencing was CD4+ or CD8+ T cells sorted from blood, taken in a trial of the OX40 agonist ivuxolimab.

CDR3: CASSIIEADQPQHF. In DNA form, the CDR3 reads TGTGCCAGTAGTATAATCGAGGCAGATCAGCCCCAGCATTTT. The chain links TRBV19 to TRBJ1-5; D is uncertain. Germline CDR1 reads LNHDA; CDR2 reads SQIVND (reference sequence). The V and J ends lost 2 bases and 5 bases respectively, with 10 bases between them. The CDR3 covers 14 residues.